What follows are 31 T cell receptor beta chains derived from one specimen sequenced in a study of Graves' ophthalmopathy and Graves' hyperthyroidism. RNA transcripts provided the template for amplifying TCR beta CDR3 regions. Scientists carried out first-round RT-PCR using HTBI primers and then a second-round multiplex PCR. TCRdb itself ran the multiplex PCR reads through MiXCR, one entry per CDR3 protein. There are 650,000 to 900,000 distinct CDR3 sequences in the sample; roughly 40% occur only once, and around 40% lies in the top ten. The sample taken for sequencing was peripheral blood. These receptors all stem from an adult man with Graves' ophthalmopathy.

This chain links TRBV7-6 with TRBJ2-7; no clear D gene. Germline-derived CDR1 and CDR2 are SGHVS and FNYEAQ. V lost 4 bases, J lost 9 bases, and 13 bases lay in between. This CDR3 has 12 residues. The CDR3 reads CASSSPRDTQYF. The CDR3 DNA follows: TGTGCCAGCAGCTCCCCACGCGATACGCAGTACTTC. The variable domain in full, completed from reference TRBV7-6 and TRBJ2-7, reads GAGVSQSPRYKVTKRGQDVALRCDPISGHVSLYWYRQALGQGPEFLTYFNYEAQQDKSGLPNDRFSAERPEGSISTLTIQRTEQRDSAMYRCASSSPRDTQYFGPGTRLTVT.

V gene TRBV20-1 combines with J gene TRBJ1-4; perhaps TRBD1 as D (5 bases). CDR1 is DFQATT and CDR2 is SNEGSKA in the germline V gene (reference sequence). Trimming cost V 3 bases and J 6 bases, with 17 bases left between them. The CDR3 is 15 amino acids. As DNA, the CDR3 is TGCAGTGCTAGTAAGAGGGGAGGAGGTGATGAAAAACTGTTTTTT. It translates to CSASKRGGGDEKLFF.

On this clonotype: One base away lies a much larger clone, so this may be a sequencing read error. This rearrangement joins TRBV2 to TRBJ1-4, with a possible D match to TRBD1 (6 bases). The V and J ends lost 11 bases and 0 bases respectively, with 19 bases between them. Germline-derived CDR1 and CDR2 are SNHLY and FYNNEI. The length of the CDR3 is 16 residues. CDR3 bases: TGTGCCTGCGAAGGGGACAAAGCCGCAACTAATGAAAAACTGTTTTTT. Its translation is CACEGDKAATNEKLFF.

This clonotype was found many times. V usage is TRBV7-9 and J usage is TRBJ2-7; TRBD1 matches 8 bases. This CDR3 is built from 15 residues. Germline-derived CDR1 and CDR2 are SEHNR and FQNEAQ (reference sequence). Trimming removed 4 bases from V and 2 bases from J; junction bases left unmatched: 7. CDR3 nucleotides: TGTGCCAGCAGCTGGACAGGGCCGAACGCCTACGAGCAGTACTTC. It yields the protein CASSWTGPNAYEQYF. The full variable domain, completed using reference TRBV7-9 and TRBJ2-7, is DTGVSQNPRHKITKRGQNVTFRCDPISEHNRLYWYRQTLGQGPEFLTYFQNEAQLEKSRLLSDRFSAERPKGSFSTLEIQRTEQGDSAMYLCASSWTGPNAYEQYFGPGTRLTVT.

V is TRBV2 and J is TRBJ2-5; 7 nucleotides align to TRBD2. J was trimmed by 4 bases and V by 4 bases; bases with no gene match: 6. The germline CDR1 and CDR2 sequences are SNHLY and FYNNEI. The CDR3 is made up of 14 amino acids. The CDR3, as DNA: TGTGCCAGCAGTGTTAGTCCGGGGGGAGAGACCCAGTACTTC. As protein: CASSVSPGGETQYF.

The rearrangement links TRBV29-1 to TRBJ1-5, with 7 nucleotides matching TRBD1. The CDR3 totals 11 residues. After removal of 8 bases from V and 9 bases from J, the junction contained 7 bases not matched to a gene. Germline V lookup: CDR1 SQVTM, CDR2 ANQGSEA. DNA for the CDR3: TGCAGCTTGAGAGGGGGCTGGCCCCAGCATTTT. Translation gives CSLRGGWPQHF.

This clonotype came up many times. This chain links TRBV12-3 or TRBV12-4 with TRBJ1-5; D remains ambiguous. V lost 5 bases to trimming and J lost 5 bases, with 16 bases between them. This CDR3 region has 15 residues. The CDR3, as DNA: TGTGCCAGCAGTCCGACGCGGCAGGTAGATCAGCCCCAGCATTTT. This encodes CASSPTRQVDQPQHF.

This sequence joins TRBV19 and TRBJ2-2; D is unresolved. The V gene lost 1 base and the J gene lost 5 bases, with 14 bases spanning the gap. CDR3 length: 16 residues. Germline-derived CDR1 and CDR2 are LNHDA and SQIVND (reference sequence). In DNA form, the CDR3 reads TGTGCCAGTAGTATAGGAACAACCACCGGAACCGGGGAGCTGTTTTTT. Translation gives CASSIGTTTGTGELFF.

The rearrangement uses TRBV5-6 and TRBJ2-7; D might be TRBD1 (6 bases). V lost 4 bases to trimming and J lost 0 bases, with 14 bases between them. CDR3 length: 15 residues. The V gene's germline CDR1 is SGHDT and CDR2 YYEEEE. CDR3 loop: CASSPDSASSYEQYF. The CDR3 bases are TGTGCCAGCAGCCCGGACAGTGCCAGCTCCTACGAGCAGTACTTC.

The genes are TRBV20-1 and TRBJ2-7; the match to TRBD2 covers 8 bases. CDR1 and CDR2 from the germline V gene are DFQATT and SNEGSKA (reference sequence). Unmatched junction bases numbered 4, after V lost 3 bases and J lost 0 bases. CDR3 length: 14 residues. CDR3 sequence reads: CSASLAGSSYEQYF. CDR3 sequence (DNA): TGCAGTGCTAGTTTAGCGGGGAGCTCCTACGAGCAGTACTTC.

This clonotype was seen only a few times. This rearrangement joins TRBV9 to TRBJ1-3; possibly TRBD1 for D (5 bases). CDR1 and CDR2 from the germline V gene are SGDLS and YYNGEE. CDR3 length equals 16 residues. Trimming shortened V by 3 bases and J by 3 bases, and 16 bases separated the two germline ends. CDR3 residues: CASSALAGGVGNTIYF. The CDR3 nucleotides are TGTGCCAGCAGCGCCCTAGCCGGGGGGGTTGGAAACACCATATATTTT.

For the CDR3, the DNA is TGCGCCAGCAGCGACCAAGATAATAGCGGGAGGTCGGCCGAGCAGTACTTC. It specifies CASSDQDNSGRSAEQYF. V gene TRBV5-1 combines with J gene TRBJ2-7; TRBD2 matches at 10 bases. This CDR3 has 17 residues. The ends lost 4 bases at V and 6 bases at J; junction bases unmatched: 16. Germline V gene sequence: CDR1 SGHRS, CDR2 YFSETQ.

The chain combines TRBV19 with TRBJ1-2; TRBD1 aligns across 8 bases. CDR1 LNHDA and CDR2 SQIVND come from the germline V gene (reference sequence). The CDR3 has 13 amino acids. The ends lost 9 bases at V and 4 bases at J; junction bases unmatched: 7. CDR3 region: CASVQTGVYGYTF. The CDR3 nucleotides are TGTGCCAGCGTTCAGACAGGGGTCTATGGCTACACCTTC.

In its sample, this clonotype was seen many times. The chain combines TRBV12-3 or TRBV12-4 with TRBJ1-1; D remains unclear. This CDR3 comprises 13 residues. The V end was cut by 4 bases, the J end by 5 bases, with 11 bases between. The CDR3 reads CASSSHRRTEAFF. Here the CDR3 DNA reads TGTGCCAGCAGTTCCCATCGGAGGACTGAAGCTTTCTTT.

This chain uses TRBV11-2 with TRBJ2-2, with 8 bases aligning to TRBD1. The CDR3 length is 15 residues. Germline lookup yields CDR1 SGHAT and CDR2 FQNNGV. The J segment lost 3 bases and the V segment lost 6 bases, leaving 6 bases of the junction unmatched. The chain's CDR3 is CASSAPGGDTGELFF. The CDR3 DNA follows: TGTGCCAGCAGTGCACCAGGGGGCGACACCGGGGAGCTGTTTTTT.

The rearrangement links TRBV15 to TRBJ1-2; TRBD1 agrees at 7 bases. CDR1 is LNHNV and CDR2 is YYDKDF in the germline V gene (reference sequence). This CDR3 region has 15 residues. With V trimmed by 3 bases and J by 0 bases, 4 bases remained unmatched. CDR3 coding DNA: TGTGCCACCAGCAGTAGGACAGGAGCTAACTATGGCTACACCTTC. As protein: CATSSRTGANYGYTF.

This clonotype was counted between two and nine times. The chain recombines TRBV9 with TRBJ1-6; D gene uncertain. The V gene's germline CDR1 is SGDLS and CDR2 YYNGEE. V was cut by 6 bases and J by 7 bases, with 14 bases left in between. This CDR3 has 14 residues. For the CDR3, the DNA is TGTGCCAGCACCTCACAGCCCGGGAATTCACCCCTCCACTTT. Translating gives CASTSQPGNSPLHF.

This clonotype was seen just once. A much larger clonotype is one base distant, so this may be a read error. This likely comes from a read error, as the CDR3 has no conserved phenylalanine or tryptophan at its end. The rearrangement uses TRBV11-2 and TRBJ2-7; D gene unclear. Per the germline V gene, CDR1 is SGHAT and CDR2 is FQNNGV. CDR3 length: 14 residues. V lost 0 bases to trimming and J lost 5 bases, with 11 bases between them. This CDR3 is CASSLEIALHEQYL. Here the CDR3 DNA reads TGTGCCAGCAGCTTAGAAATCGCGCTTCACGAGCAGTACCTC.

The CDR3 region has the DNA TGCGCCAGCAGCTCGATATCGATTACGGAGCTGAACACTGAAGCTTTCTTT. Its translation is CASSSISITELNTEAFF. V gene TRBV5-1 combines with J gene TRBJ1-1, with D unresolved. The CDR3 consists of 17 residues. The germline V gene has CDR1 SGHRS and CDR2 YFSETQ. V was trimmed by 3 bases and J by 0 bases, leaving 18 bases between them.

This chain uses TRBV7-2 with TRBJ1-5, with D uncertain. This CDR3 is built from 14 residues. V was clipped by 6 bases and J by 4 bases, with 13 bases between them. Germline V lookup: CDR1 SGHTA, CDR2 FQGNSA. The DNA of the CDR3 is TGTGCCAGCAGTTTCTTACGGCTGAATCAGCCCCAGCATTTT. This encodes CASSFLRLNQPQHF.

The sample holds many counts of this clonotype. This chain uses TRBV20-1 with TRBJ2-7, with D unclear. Trimming cost V 6 bases and J 9 bases, with 18 bases left between them. CDR1 and CDR2 (germline): DFQATT, SNEGSKA (reference sequence). This CDR3 is built from 12 residues. DNA for the CDR3: TGCAGTGCCGATAACAGAGGCTTCGGGCAGTACTTC. Translation: CSADNRGFGQYF.

This clonotype was observed at least ten times. The rearrangement links TRBV10-3 to TRBJ1-6; TRBD1 matches at 8 bases. The CDR3 extends over 17 amino acids. Germline lookup yields CDR1 ENHRY and CDR2 SYGVKD. V lost 1 base and J lost 9; bases outside the gene matches: 11. The CDR3 loop is CAISEFNRQGLGSPLHF. As DNA, the CDR3 is TGTGCCATCAGTGAGTTTAACAGACAGGGGCTCGGTTCACCCCTCCACTTT.

This clonotype was observed at least ten times. The chain is built from TRBV19 and TRBJ1-2, with 11 positions matching TRBD1. The CDR3 sequence is 15 residues long. Germline V gene lookup returns CDR1 LNHDA and CDR2 SQIVND (reference sequence). The J segment lost 5 bases and the V segment lost 5 bases, leaving 7 bases of the junction unmatched. This chain's CDR3 is CASSHRTGGLYGYTF. CDR3 coding DNA: TGTGCCAGTAGTCATCGGACAGGGGGCTTATATGGCTACACCTTC. Complete variable domain (other parts from reference TRBV19 and TRBJ1-2): DGGITQSPKYLFRKEGQNVTLSCEQNLNHDAMYWYRQDPGQGLRLIYYSQIVNDFQKGDIAEGYSVSREKKESFPLTVTSAQKNPTAFYLCASSHRTGGLYGYTFGSGTRLTVV.

This clonotype has ten or more counts. The rearrangement uses TRBV7-9 and TRBJ1-2; possibly TRBD1 for D (5 bases). Germline CDR1 and CDR2: SEHNR and FQNEAQ (reference sequence). Trimming took 5 bases from V and 8 from J, leaving 18 bases between them. The CDR3 is 14 amino acids. The DNA of the CDR3 is TGTGCCAGCAGCCCTGGACACCTCCAGCGGGGCTACACCTTC. This translates into CASSPGHLQRGYTF.

The gene calls are TRBV20-1 and TRBJ1-4, with D perhaps matching TRBD1 (5 bases). CDR1 and CDR2 from the germline V gene are DFQATT and SNEGSKA (reference sequence). The CDR3 spans 13 residues. V was cut by 6 bases and J by 7 bases, with 15 bases left in between. The CDR3 sequence is CSAKPGGSEKLFF. For the CDR3, the DNA is TGCAGTGCCAAGCCGGGGGGAAGTGAAAAACTGTTTTTT.

The chain links TRBV2 to TRBJ1-4; a weak D match, TRBD1 (6 bases). The CDR3 runs to 18 residues. CDR1 is SNHLY, CDR2 FYNNEI, per germline. V was pared by 2 bases and J by 5 bases, with 21 bases between. The CDR3 nucleotides read TGTGCCAGCAGTGAAAGGGGAGGGGGGGCAAGGACAAATGAAAAACTGTTTTTT. It yields the protein CASSERGGGARTNEKLFF. Drawing the rest from reference TRBV2 and TRBJ1-4, the complete variable domain is EPEVTQTPSHQVTQMGQEVILRCVPISNHLYFYWYRQILGQKVEFLVSFYNNEISEKSEIFDDQFSVERPDGSNFTLKIRSTKLEDSAMYFCASSERGGGARTNEKLFFGSGTQLSVL.

The chain joins TRBV29-1 to TRBJ1-6; D possibly corresponds to TRBD1 (5 bases). Germline V gene lookup returns CDR1 SQVTM and CDR2 ANQGSEA. V shed 8 bases and J shed 8 bases, with 22 bases lying between them. The CDR3 runs 15 residues. The CDR3 region is CSLDLEGYGDSPLHF. The CDR3 DNA follows: TGCAGCTTAGATCTGGAGGGGTACGGCGATTCACCCCTCCACTTT.

V is TRBV5-1 and J is TRBJ1-1; the match to TRBD1 covers 7 bases. The CDR3 sequence is 17 residues long. Germline V lookup: CDR1 SGHRS, CDR2 YFSETQ. Losses at the gene ends were 1 base for V and 3 bases for J; bases not matched to a gene: 12. CDR3 sequence (DNA): TGCGCCAGCAGCTTGCTAGGGGGCATGGGCATTGACACTGAAGCTTTCTTT. As protein: CASSLLGGMGIDTEAFF.

This rearrangement joins TRBV25-1 to TRBJ2-2, with 8 bases that match TRBD1. Germline V gene lookup returns CDR1 MGHDK and CDR2 SYGVNS. The J segment lost 10 bases and the V segment lost 3 bases, leaving 16 bases of the junction unmatched. This CDR3 comprises 17 residues. CDR3 in amino acids: CASSDSAGKQGGLELFF. DNA for the CDR3: TGTGCCAGCAGTGATAGTGCGGGGAAACAGGGGGGCCTGGAGCTGTTTTTT.

This clonotype was detected a few times. This chain uses TRBV7-3 with TRBJ2-2; TRBD1 is a possible D gene (5 bases). The V end was cut by 5 bases, the J end by 3 bases, with 13 bases between. This CDR3 contains 15 residues. CDR1 is SGHTA and CDR2 is FQGTGA in the germline V gene. CDR3 in DNA: TGTGCCAGCAGCCGCTCCCCAGGGTACACCGGGGAGCTGTTTTTT. It encodes CASSRSPGYTGELFF. Full variable domain (rest looked up from reference TRBV7-3 and TRBJ2-2): GAGVSQTPSNKVTEKGKYVELRCDPISGHTALYWYRQSLGQGPEFLIYFQGTGAADDSGLPNDRFFAVRPEGSVSTLKIQRTERGDSAVYLCASSRSPGYTGELFFGEGSRLTVL.

The table lists this clonotype with a few counts. V gene TRBV10-3 combines with J gene TRBJ2-7, with 9 positions matching TRBD2. Trimming removed 10 bases from V and 12 bases from J; junction bases left unmatched: 16. Germline V gene sequence: CDR1 ENHRY, CDR2 SYGVKD. CDR3 length: 13 amino acids. CDR3 protein: CASGRERRFLRYF. The CDR3 bases are TGTGCCAGCGGGAGGGAAAGACGCTTTCTTCGGTACTTC.